This entry is about one T cell receptor beta chain. The data are from a study of cytomegalovirus exposure and HLA in healthy donors. Primers included in the PCR were 60 Vbeta and 13 Jbeta primers. Repertoires were generated with immunoSEQ multiplex PCR, while TCRdb's copy carries only in-frame clones and drops some. This sample has under 40,000 clones, with approximately 80% found just once. V lost 0 bases and J lost 0, with 18 bases in between. Germline CDR1 SGDLS, CDR2 YYNGEE. The CDR3 contains 18 residues. V usage is TRBV9 and J usage is TRBJ1-2, with D hard to call. The receptor comes from a woman in her forties in good health and CMV-seronegative. The source material was PBMCs. CDR3 in amino acids: CASSVEGEGWETNYGYTF. The CDR3 DNA sequence: TGTGCCAGCAGCGTAGAGGGTGAGGGTTGGGAAACTAACTATGGCTACACCTTC.